These T cell receptor beta chains were read from a single sample in a study of T cell changes during pregnancy in multiple sclerosis. Sequenced by immunoSEQ multiplex PCR; TCRdb stores in-frame clones only, minus some. The sample lists around 99,000 clones, 85% to 95% occurring once. The sample consisted of peripheral blood, taken in the third trimester of pregnancy. These receptors came from a female donor in good health, enrolled as a control in a pregnancy study. Each CDR3 is given with its conserved first and last residue. The D gene is left open where the match is weak. Clone size is given for some rows only: seen once, a few or many times, or a class if the clone is expanded.

j_call | d_call | clone_size | v_call | cdr3_nt | cdr3_aa
TRBJ1-1 | . | few | TRBV28 | TGTGCCAGCAGTTATCGGGGGGTGATGAACACTGAAGCTTTCTTT | CASSYRGVMNTEAFF
TRBJ2-1 | . | . | TRBV4-2 | TGTGCCAGCAGCCAAGGGGGACCGGGACTCCAGAGCTCCTACAATGAGCAGTTCTTC | CASSQGGPGLQSSYNEQFF
TRBJ1-2 | TRBD1 | . | TRBV7-8 | TGTGCCAGCAGCTACCTTAGACAGGGGGAATATGGCTACACCTTC | CASSYLRQGEYGYTF
TRBJ2-3 | TRBD2 | few | TRBV30 | TGTGCCTGGAGGCGACTTAGCGGGTGGTCAGATACGCAGTATTTT | CAWRRLSGWSDTQYF
TRBJ2-7 | TRBD1 | . | TRBV14 | TGTGCCAGCAGCCGGGGACAGGGGGCCATCTACGAGCAGTACTTC | CASSRGQGAIYEQYF
TRBJ2-6 | TRBD1 | . | TRBV10-1 | TGCACCCCCCCCCAGGGGGCGAAACGCGGGAACTCTGGGGCCAACGTCCTGACTTTC | CTPPQGAKRGNSGANVLTF
TRBJ1-2 | . | . | TRBV29-1 | TGCAGCGTTCCCCCGCCTAGGCCTAACTATGGCTACACCTTC | CSVPPPRPNYGYTF
TRBJ1-1 | TRBD1 | . | TRBV7-9 | TGTGCCAGCAGCTCAATGGACAGGGATGTGACTGAAGCTTTCTTT | CASSSMDRDVTEAFF
TRBJ1-4 | . | once | TRBV4-1 | TGCGCCAGCAGCCCGGGGGACGGACATAATGAAAAACTGTTTTTT | CASSPGDGHNEKLFF
TRBJ1-4 | . | . | TRBV7-2 | TGTGCCAGCAGCAGCAACTCGGGGAGCACTAATGAAAAACTGTTTTTT | CASSSNSGSTNEKLFF
TRBJ2-5 | . | . | TRBV21-1 | TGTGCCAGCAGCAGAGCTAAGCGGGGGGTTGGGGAGACCCAGTACTTC | CASSRAKRGVGETQYF
TRBJ1-3 | TRBD1 | . | TRBV6-5 | TGTGCCAGCAAGATCCGGGACAGGGAAGATAACACCATATATTTT | CASKIRDREDNTIYF
TRBJ2-6 | TRBD1 | . | TRBV19 | TGTGCCAGTAGGCCTAGACAGGGGGCGACCTCTGGGGCCAACGTCCTGACTTTC | CASRPRQGATSGANVLTF
TRBJ1-1 | . | . | TRBV4-1 | TGCGCCAGCGCGGGGTACACTGAAGCTTTCTTT | CASAGYTEAFF